The present entry profiles one TCR beta chain with its context. TCRdb analysed the 5' RACE reads with MiXCR anew, one entry per CDR3 protein. The sample yields around 530,000 distinct CDR3 sequences, nearly 15% seen once. The CDR3 has 16 residues. V was clipped by 3 bases and J by 2 bases; unmatched bases: 3. Looked up from germline, CDR1 is SGHRS and CDR2 is YFSETQ. These data are taken from a study of identical twins. These data were also reused for a study on yellow fever vaccine responses in identical twins.

The chain is built from TRBV5-1 and TRBJ2-3; 13 positions match TRBD2. The sample comprised CD4+ T cells sorted from blood. This TCR was recovered from a woman in her late teens or twenties in good health. CDR3 nucleotides: TGCGCCAGCAGCTCCGGACTAGCGGGGGACACAGATACGCAGTATTTT. Amino acid sequence: CASSSGLAGDTDTQYF.